Following are 20 T cell receptor beta chains from one sample sequenced in a study of blood T cell repertoires in COVID-19. Libraries were prepared by immunoSEQ multiplex PCR; TCRdb keeps only in-frame clonotypes and omits some of them. Altogether about 220,000 clones are present, 80% to 85% being singletons, with the ten largest covering less than 6%. Sample: peripheral blood. The receptors come from a woman in her 70s with COVID-19, enrolled during active disease.

The rearrangement joins TRBV9 to TRBJ1-4; TRBD1 is a possible D gene (6 bases). CDR3 length: 15 amino acids. Trimming took 0 bases from V and 7 from J, leaving 13 bases between them. Germline-derived CDR1 and CDR2 are SGDLS and YYNGEE. CDR3 sequence: CASSVGNRDVEKLFF. The CDR3 DNA is TGTGCCAGCAGCGTAGGCAACAGGGATGTTGAAAAACTGTTTTTT.

The chain carries TRBV11-2 and TRBJ1-2, with D perhaps matching TRBD1 (6 bases). Trimming cost V 0 bases and J 4 bases, with 9 bases left between them. Germline values: CDR1 SGHAT, CDR2 FQNNGV. This CDR3 contains 14 residues. The CDR3 here is CASSLDRGAYGYTF. CDR3 bases: TGTGCCAGCAGCTTAGACAGGGGCGCCTATGGCTACACCTTC.

The genes are TRBV5-4 and TRBJ2-7, with D unclear. V was clipped by 3 bases and J by 4 bases, with 14 bases between them. Germline-derived CDR1 and CDR2 are SGHNT and YYREEE (reference sequence). CDR3 size: 14 residues. The CDR3 loop reads CASSSPYPEYEQYF. CDR3 DNA sequence: TGTGCCAGCAGCTCTCCTTACCCCGAGTACGAGCAGTACTTC. Complete variable domain (other parts from reference TRBV5-4 and TRBJ2-7): ETGVTQSPTHLIKTRGQQVTLRCSSQSGHNTVSWYQQALGQGPQFIFQYYREEENGRGNFPPRFSGLQFPNYSSELNVNALELDDSALYLCASSSPYPEYEQYFGPGTRLTVT.

There are a few counts of this clone. The genes are TRBV7-2 and TRBJ2-7; 7 bases are a match to TRBD1. After removal of 4 bases from V and 2 bases from J, the junction contained 5 bases not matched to a gene. The germline V gene has CDR1 SGHTA and CDR2 FQGNSA. The CDR3 is 14 residues long. The CDR3 protein is CASSSRDSTYEQYF. CDR3 DNA: TGTGCCAGCAGCTCACGGGACAGCACCTACGAGCAGTACTTC.

The chain couples TRBV18 to TRBJ1-5; 7 bases map to TRBD1. Germline V CDR1 and CDR2: KGHSH, LQKENI. This CDR3 comprises 13 residues. The junction had 1 base not matched to a gene; V was cut back by 5 bases and J by 3 bases. CDR3 in DNA: TGTGCCAGCTCAGGGACAGACAATCAGCCCCAGCATTTT. Residues: CASSGTDNQPQHF.

The genes are TRBV5-1 and TRBJ1-5, with a weak D call TRBD1 (6 bases). Per germline, CDR1 SGHRS and CDR2 YFSETQ. The V gene lost 0 bases and the J gene lost 6 bases, with 10 bases spanning the gap. This CDR3 contains 14 residues. The CDR3: CASSLDQGTQPQHF. The CDR3, as DNA: TGCGCCAGCAGCTTGGACCAGGGGACTCAGCCCCAGCATTTT.

V usage is TRBV7-9 and J usage is TRBJ1-1; no clear D. The V end was cut by 8 bases, the J end by 10 bases, with 11 bases between. The CDR3 runs to 10 residues. Germline values: CDR1 SEHNR, CDR2 FQNEAQ (reference sequence). The CDR3 sequence is CASGGKGAFF. The DNA of the CDR3 is TGTGCCAGCGGCGGTAAAGGAGCTTTCTTT.

The gene calls are TRBV6-5 and TRBJ2-2; D possibly corresponds to TRBD1 (5 bases). Trimming shortened V by 8 bases and J by 7 bases, and 17 bases separated the two germline ends. This CDR3 contains 14 residues. The V gene's germline CDR1 is MNHEY and CDR2 SVGAGI. CDR3 sequence: CASLTRRQNGELFF. In nucleotides, the CDR3 is TGTGCCAGCCTTACACGGAGACAGAACGGGGAGCTGTTTTTT.

This sequence joins TRBV9 and TRBJ2-3; perhaps TRBD1 as D (6 bases). With 3 bases removed from V and 4 bases from J, the gap between germline ends came to 15 bases. Germline CDR1 SGDLS, CDR2 YYNGEE. The CDR3 has 15 amino acids. DNA for the CDR3: TGTGCCAGCAGCGACGGACAGCCTGGGGCAGATACGCAGTATTTT. Translating gives CASSDGQPGADTQYF. Together with reference TRBV9 and TRBJ2-3, the CDR3 gives the full variable domain: DSGVTQTPKHLITATGQRVTLRCSPRSGDLSVYWYQQSLDQGLQFLIQYYNGEERAKGNILERFSAQQFPDLHSELNLSSLELGDSALYFCASSDGQPGADTQYFGPGTRLTVL.

A few counts support this clone. The chain recombines TRBV7-2 with TRBJ2-3; 10 positions match TRBD2. Trimming cost V 0 bases and J 3 bases; bases outside gene matches: 6. CDR1 SGHTA and CDR2 FQGNSA come from the germline V gene. The length of the CDR3 is 17 residues. CDR3 sequence: CASSLAPSGGGTDTQYF. The CDR3 DNA sequence: TGTGCCAGCAGCTTAGCTCCTAGCGGGGGTGGAACAGATACGCAGTATTTT.

This chain uses TRBV6-5 with TRBJ1-2; D is uncertain. Germline lookup yields CDR1 MNHEY and CDR2 SVGAGI. Trimming stripped 7 bases from V and 8 bases from J, with 17 bases between. This CDR3 has 13 residues. This CDR3 reads CASNQDPGRGYTF. DNA for the CDR3: TGTGCCAGCAACCAAGATCCGGGTCGGGGCTACACCTTC.

The chain joins TRBV5-1 to TRBJ2-7; 10 nucleotides match TRBD2. Germline CDR1 and CDR2: SGHRS and YFSETQ. Unmatched junction bases numbered 6, after V lost 0 bases and J lost 3 bases. The length of the CDR3 is 16 residues. The CDR3 loop is CASSLGGTSEGYEQYF. The CDR3 DNA is TGCGCCAGCAGCTTGGGGGGGACTAGCGAGGGCTACGAGCAGTACTTC.

This clone occurred once. V is TRBV18 and J is TRBJ1-1; TRBD1 agrees at 7 bases. The ends lost 1 base at V and 1 base at J; junction bases unmatched: 3. The CDR3 runs 15 residues. The germline gives CDR1 KGHSH, CDR2 LQKENI. As DNA, the CDR3 is TGTGCCAGCTCACCACGTACAGGGGAGAACACTGAAGCTTTCTTT. This gives the protein CASSPRTGENTEAFF.

The rearrangement links TRBV11-2 to TRBJ2-7, with D perhaps TRBD2 (5 bases). This CDR3 contains 14 residues. Trimming cost V 3 bases and J 7 bases, with 16 bases left between them. CDR1 SGHAT and CDR2 FQNNGV come from the germline V gene. This chain's CDR3 is CASSFDRGGLEQYF. CDR3 bases: TGTGCCAGCAGCTTTGATCGTGGCGGGTTGGAGCAGTACTTC.

The genes are TRBV7-6 and TRBJ2-1; TRBD2 aligns across 10 bases. The CDR3 sequence is 20 residues long. Trimming at V came to 2 bases and at J to 5 bases, leaving 18 bases not matched to a gene. CDR1 SGHVS and CDR2 FNYEAQ come from the germline V gene. DNA of the CDR3: TGTGCCAGCAGCTTAAATCCTAGAGGAAAAGCGGGAGGGCTACACAATGAGCAGTTCTTC. Translating it yields CASSLNPRGKAGGLHNEQFF.

The rearrangement joins TRBV30 to TRBJ2-6; D gene uncertain. The CDR3 loop spans 13 amino acids. Trimming removed 3 bases at V and 2 bases at J, with 5 bases between. The germline V gene encodes CDR1 GTSNPN and CDR2 SVGIG (reference sequence). In nucleotides, the CDR3 is TGTGCCTGGAGGTCTGCTGGGGCCAACGTCCTGACTTTC. As protein: CAWRSAGANVLTF.

The chain carries TRBV6-6 and TRBJ2-4; maybe TRBD1 (6 bases). The CDR3 has 14 residues. Trimming left V 6 bases short and J 4 bases short, with 13 bases between. Germline-derived CDR1 and CDR2 are MNHNY and SVGAGI (reference sequence). The CDR3 DNA reads TGTGCCAGCAGCTCCGGGACAAATAAAAACATTCAGTACTTC. It translates to CASSSGTNKNIQYF.

This clone was seen only once. The rearrangement links TRBV7-9 to TRBJ2-7; possible D gene TRBD2, 6 bases. The CDR3 covers 13 residues. Germline lookup yields CDR1 SEHNR and CDR2 FQNEAQ (reference sequence). V lost 6 bases, J lost 6 bases, and 15 bases lay in between. DNA of the CDR3: TGTGCCAGCAGTCCGTCCTCCGGGAGCGAGCAGTACTTC. Translating gives CASSPSSGSEQYF.

The chain combines TRBV19 with TRBJ1-5, with D possibly being TRBD1 (5 bases). Germline V gene data show CDR1 as LNHDA and CDR2 as SQIVND (reference sequence). This CDR3 has 15 residues. Trimming shortened V by 9 bases and J by 1 base, and 16 bases separated the two germline ends. CDR3 amino acids: CASHESRVSNQPQHF. The CDR3 bases are TGTGCCAGCCACGAATCCAGGGTAAGCAATCAGCCCCAGCATTTT.

V and J are TRBV27 and TRBJ2-1; 8 nucleotides match TRBD2. With 6 bases clipped from V and 6 bases from J, the junction kept 19 bases outside the gene matches. Per germline, CDR1 MNHEY and CDR2 SMNVEV (reference sequence). The CDR3 has 18 amino acids. Here the CDR3 reads CASSPFTIRLAGSNEQFF. In DNA, the CDR3 is TGTGCCAGCAGCCCATTCACCATTCGGCTAGCGGGTAGCAATGAGCAGTTCTTC.